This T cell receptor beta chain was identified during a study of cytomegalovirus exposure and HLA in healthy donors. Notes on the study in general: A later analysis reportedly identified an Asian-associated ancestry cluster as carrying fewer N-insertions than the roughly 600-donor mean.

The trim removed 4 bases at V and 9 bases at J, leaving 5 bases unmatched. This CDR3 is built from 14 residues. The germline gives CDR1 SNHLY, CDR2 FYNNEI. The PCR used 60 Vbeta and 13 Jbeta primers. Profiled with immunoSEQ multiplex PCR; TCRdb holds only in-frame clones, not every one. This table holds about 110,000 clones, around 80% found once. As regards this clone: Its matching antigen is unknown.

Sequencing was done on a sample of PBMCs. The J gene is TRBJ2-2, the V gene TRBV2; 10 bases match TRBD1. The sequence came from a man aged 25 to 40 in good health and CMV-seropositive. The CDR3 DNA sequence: TGTGCCAGCAGTGGGACAGGGGGGCGTCGGGAGCTGTTTTTT. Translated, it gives CASSGTGGRRELFF. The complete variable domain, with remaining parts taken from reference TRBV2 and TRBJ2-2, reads EPEVTQTPSHQVTQMGQEVILRCVPISNHLYFYWYRQILGQKVEFLVSFYNNEISEKSEIFDDQFSVERPDGSNFTLKIRSTKLEDSAMYFCASSGTGGRRELFFGEGSRLTVL.